The T cell receptor beta chain under discussion was sequenced for a study of blood T cell repertoires in COVID-19. Study at large: Sites in the United States, Italy and Spain provided acute and convalescent COVID-19 samples. Sources were T cells, B-cell-depleted T cells, or PBMCs; the material itself was cDNA or gDNA.

TCRdb keeps only in-frame clones here, not all; method: immunoSEQ multiplex PCR. Of fewer than 450,000 clones listed, around 88% are singletons. V was shortened by 5 bases and J by 2 bases, with 10 bases between the two germline ends. The CDR3 loop spans 14 amino acids. In germline, CDR1 is MDHEN, CDR2 SYDVKM. J is TRBJ1-5 and V is TRBV28; D is unresolved. Sequenced: peripheral blood. The sequence derives from a woman aged 50 to 60 with COVID-19, enrolled during active disease. The CDR3 loop reads CASSTPSGNQPQHF. CDR3 sequence (DNA): TGTGCCAGCAGTACCCCTTCGGGCAATCAGCCCCAGCATTTT.